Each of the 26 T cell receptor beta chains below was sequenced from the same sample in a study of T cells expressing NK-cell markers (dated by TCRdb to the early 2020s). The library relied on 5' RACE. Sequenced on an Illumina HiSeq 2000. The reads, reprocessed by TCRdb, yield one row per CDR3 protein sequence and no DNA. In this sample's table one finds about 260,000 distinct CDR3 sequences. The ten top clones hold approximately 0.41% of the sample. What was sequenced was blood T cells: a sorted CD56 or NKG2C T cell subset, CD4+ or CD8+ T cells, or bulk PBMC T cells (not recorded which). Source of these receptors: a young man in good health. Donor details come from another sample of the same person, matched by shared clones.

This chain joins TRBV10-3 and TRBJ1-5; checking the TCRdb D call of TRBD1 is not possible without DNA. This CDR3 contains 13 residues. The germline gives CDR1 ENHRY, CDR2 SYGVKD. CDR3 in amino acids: CAMRRELEEPQHF.

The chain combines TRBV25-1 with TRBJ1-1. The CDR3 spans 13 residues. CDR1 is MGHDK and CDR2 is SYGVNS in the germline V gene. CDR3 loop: CASSYNGYTEAFF.

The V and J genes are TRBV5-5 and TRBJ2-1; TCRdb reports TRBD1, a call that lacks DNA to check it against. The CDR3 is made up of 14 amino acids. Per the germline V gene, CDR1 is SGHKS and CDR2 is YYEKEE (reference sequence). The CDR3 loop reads CASSLQGAGGEQFF.

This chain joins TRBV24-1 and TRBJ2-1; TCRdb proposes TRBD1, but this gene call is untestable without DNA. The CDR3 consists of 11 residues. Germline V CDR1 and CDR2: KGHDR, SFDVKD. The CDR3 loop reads CATSTGFKQFF.

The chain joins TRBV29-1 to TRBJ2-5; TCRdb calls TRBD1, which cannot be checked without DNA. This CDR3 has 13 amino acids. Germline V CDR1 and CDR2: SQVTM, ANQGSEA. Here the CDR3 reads CSVVAAQGETQYF.

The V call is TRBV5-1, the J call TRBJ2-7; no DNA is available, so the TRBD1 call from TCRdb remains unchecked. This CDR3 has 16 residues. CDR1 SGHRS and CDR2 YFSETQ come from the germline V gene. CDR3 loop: CASSLAGAVLPYEQYF. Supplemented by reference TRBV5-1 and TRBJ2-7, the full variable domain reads KAGVTQTPRYLIKTRGQQVTLSCSPISGHRSVSWYQQTPGQGLQFLFEYFSETQRNKGNFPGRFSGRQFSNSRSEMNVSTLELGDSALYLCASSLAGAVLPYEQYFGPGTRLTVT.

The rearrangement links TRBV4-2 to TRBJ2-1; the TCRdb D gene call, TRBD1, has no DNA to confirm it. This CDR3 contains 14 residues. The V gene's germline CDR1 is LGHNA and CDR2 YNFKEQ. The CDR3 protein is CASSQDGRQGEQFF.

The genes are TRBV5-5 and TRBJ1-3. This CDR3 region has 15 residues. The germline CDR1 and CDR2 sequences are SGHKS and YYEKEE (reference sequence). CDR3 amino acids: CASSLVPFSGNTIYF.

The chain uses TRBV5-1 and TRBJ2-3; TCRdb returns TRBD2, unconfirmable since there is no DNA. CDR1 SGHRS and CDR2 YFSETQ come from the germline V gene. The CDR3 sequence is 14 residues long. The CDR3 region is CASSLGGVADTQYF.

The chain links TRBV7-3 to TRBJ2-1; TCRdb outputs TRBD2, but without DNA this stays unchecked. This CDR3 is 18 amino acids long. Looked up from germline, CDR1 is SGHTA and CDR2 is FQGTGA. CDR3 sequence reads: CASSSSEGRTSGYNEQFF.

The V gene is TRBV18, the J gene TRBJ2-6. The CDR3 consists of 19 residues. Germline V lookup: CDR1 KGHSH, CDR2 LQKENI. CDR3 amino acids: CASSPPGRGIRTGANVLTF.

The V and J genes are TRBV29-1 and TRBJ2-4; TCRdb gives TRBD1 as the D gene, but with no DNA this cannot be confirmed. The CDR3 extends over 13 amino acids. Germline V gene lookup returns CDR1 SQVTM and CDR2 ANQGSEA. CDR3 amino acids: CSVLIEGLGIQYF.

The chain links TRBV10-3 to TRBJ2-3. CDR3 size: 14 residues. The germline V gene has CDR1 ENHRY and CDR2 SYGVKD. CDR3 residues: CAISVEANTDTQYF.

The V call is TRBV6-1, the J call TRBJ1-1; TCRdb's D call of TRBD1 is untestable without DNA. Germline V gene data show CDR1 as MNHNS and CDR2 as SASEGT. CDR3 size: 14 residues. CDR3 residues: CATQDRDAAGEAFF.

The CDR3 sequence is CAISAAGRDTQYF. This rearrangement joins TRBV10-3 to TRBJ2-3; TCRdb outputs TRBD2, but without DNA this stays unchecked. Germline V CDR1 and CDR2: ENHRY, SYGVKD. The CDR3 covers 13 residues.

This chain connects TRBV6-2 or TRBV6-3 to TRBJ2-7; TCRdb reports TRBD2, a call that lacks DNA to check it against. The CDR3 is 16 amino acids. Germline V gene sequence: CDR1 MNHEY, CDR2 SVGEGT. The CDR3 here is CASSPGLAGGLWEQYF.

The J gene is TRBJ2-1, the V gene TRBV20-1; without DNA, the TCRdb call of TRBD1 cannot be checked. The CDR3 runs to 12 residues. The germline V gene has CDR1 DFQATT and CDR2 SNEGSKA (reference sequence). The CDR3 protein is CSATGAVDEQFF.

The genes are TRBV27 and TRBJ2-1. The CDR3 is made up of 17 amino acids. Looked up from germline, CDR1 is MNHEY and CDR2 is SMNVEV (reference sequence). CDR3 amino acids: CASSTLQIPSSYNEQFF.

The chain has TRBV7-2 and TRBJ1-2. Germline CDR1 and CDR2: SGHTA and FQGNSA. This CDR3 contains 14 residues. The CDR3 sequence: CASSLARIQKGYTF.

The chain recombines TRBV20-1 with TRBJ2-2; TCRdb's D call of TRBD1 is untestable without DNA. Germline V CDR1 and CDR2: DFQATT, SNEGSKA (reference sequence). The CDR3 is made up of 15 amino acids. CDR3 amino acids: CSASPGQPLSGELFF.

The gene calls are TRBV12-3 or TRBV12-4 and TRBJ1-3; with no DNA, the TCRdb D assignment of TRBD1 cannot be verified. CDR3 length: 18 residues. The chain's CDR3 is CASSFPVRGRIQGNTIYF.

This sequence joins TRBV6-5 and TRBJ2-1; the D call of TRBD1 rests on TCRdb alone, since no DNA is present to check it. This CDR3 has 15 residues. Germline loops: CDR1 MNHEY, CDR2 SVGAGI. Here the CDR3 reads CASSNSGQGLSEQFF.

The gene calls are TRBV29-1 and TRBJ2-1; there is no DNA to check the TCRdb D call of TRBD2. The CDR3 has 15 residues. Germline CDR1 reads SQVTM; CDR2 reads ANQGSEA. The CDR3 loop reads CSVTGTISSYNEQFF.

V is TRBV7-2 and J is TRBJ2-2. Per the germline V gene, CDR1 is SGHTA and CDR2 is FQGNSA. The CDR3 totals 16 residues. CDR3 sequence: CASSFVQFGVTGELFF.

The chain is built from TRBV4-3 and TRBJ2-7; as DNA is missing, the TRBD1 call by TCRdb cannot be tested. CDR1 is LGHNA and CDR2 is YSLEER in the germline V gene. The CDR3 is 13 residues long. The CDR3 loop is CASSQVRGSFQYF.

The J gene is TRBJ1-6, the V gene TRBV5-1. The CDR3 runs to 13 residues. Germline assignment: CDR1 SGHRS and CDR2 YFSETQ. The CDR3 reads CASRAVDTSPLHF.